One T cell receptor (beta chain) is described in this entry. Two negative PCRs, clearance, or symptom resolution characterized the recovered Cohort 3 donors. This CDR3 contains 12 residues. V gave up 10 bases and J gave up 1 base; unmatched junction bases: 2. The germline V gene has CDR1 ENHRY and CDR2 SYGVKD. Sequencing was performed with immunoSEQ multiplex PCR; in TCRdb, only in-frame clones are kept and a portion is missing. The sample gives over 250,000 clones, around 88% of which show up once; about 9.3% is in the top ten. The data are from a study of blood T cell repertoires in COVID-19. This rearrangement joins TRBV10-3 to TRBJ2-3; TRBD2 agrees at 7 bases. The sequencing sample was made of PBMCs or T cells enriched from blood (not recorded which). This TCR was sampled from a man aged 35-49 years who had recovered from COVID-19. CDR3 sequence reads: CATRGGTDTQYF. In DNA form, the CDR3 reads TGTGCCACACGGGGGGGCACAGATACGCAGTATTTT.